The present entry profiles one T cell receptor beta chain with its context. The antigen remains undetermined. 13 Jbeta primers and 60 Vbeta primers were used for the PCR. TCRdb keeps only in-frame clones here, not all; method: immunoSEQ multiplex PCR. The table lists 30,000 to 40,000 clones, about 70% of them singletons. These data originate in a study of cytomegalovirus exposure and HLA in healthy donors. Whole-study context: Early released data comprised tens of millions of unique TCRs from HLA-typed donors.

Looked up from germline, CDR1 is SQVTM and CDR2 is ANQGSEA. The CDR3 is 11 amino acids. Trimming stripped 7 bases from V and 5 bases from J, with 12 bases between. General study findings and limits: Exclusion as indistinguishable affected some V segments, including TRBV6-2 and TRBV6-3. The authors confirmed in vitro that three CMV-associated chains were specific for CMV antigens. Common viral pathogens were later found to be apparently linked to several of the most significant clusters.

The sequencing sample was made of PBMCs. This TCR derives from a man aged 35-49 years in good health and CMV-seropositive. This chain joins TRBV29-1 and TRBJ2-7, with a possible D match to TRBD2 (5 bases). The chain's CDR3 is CSGESKDEQYF. Written as DNA, the CDR3 is TGCAGCGGGGAGTCTAAGGACGAGCAGTACTTC.